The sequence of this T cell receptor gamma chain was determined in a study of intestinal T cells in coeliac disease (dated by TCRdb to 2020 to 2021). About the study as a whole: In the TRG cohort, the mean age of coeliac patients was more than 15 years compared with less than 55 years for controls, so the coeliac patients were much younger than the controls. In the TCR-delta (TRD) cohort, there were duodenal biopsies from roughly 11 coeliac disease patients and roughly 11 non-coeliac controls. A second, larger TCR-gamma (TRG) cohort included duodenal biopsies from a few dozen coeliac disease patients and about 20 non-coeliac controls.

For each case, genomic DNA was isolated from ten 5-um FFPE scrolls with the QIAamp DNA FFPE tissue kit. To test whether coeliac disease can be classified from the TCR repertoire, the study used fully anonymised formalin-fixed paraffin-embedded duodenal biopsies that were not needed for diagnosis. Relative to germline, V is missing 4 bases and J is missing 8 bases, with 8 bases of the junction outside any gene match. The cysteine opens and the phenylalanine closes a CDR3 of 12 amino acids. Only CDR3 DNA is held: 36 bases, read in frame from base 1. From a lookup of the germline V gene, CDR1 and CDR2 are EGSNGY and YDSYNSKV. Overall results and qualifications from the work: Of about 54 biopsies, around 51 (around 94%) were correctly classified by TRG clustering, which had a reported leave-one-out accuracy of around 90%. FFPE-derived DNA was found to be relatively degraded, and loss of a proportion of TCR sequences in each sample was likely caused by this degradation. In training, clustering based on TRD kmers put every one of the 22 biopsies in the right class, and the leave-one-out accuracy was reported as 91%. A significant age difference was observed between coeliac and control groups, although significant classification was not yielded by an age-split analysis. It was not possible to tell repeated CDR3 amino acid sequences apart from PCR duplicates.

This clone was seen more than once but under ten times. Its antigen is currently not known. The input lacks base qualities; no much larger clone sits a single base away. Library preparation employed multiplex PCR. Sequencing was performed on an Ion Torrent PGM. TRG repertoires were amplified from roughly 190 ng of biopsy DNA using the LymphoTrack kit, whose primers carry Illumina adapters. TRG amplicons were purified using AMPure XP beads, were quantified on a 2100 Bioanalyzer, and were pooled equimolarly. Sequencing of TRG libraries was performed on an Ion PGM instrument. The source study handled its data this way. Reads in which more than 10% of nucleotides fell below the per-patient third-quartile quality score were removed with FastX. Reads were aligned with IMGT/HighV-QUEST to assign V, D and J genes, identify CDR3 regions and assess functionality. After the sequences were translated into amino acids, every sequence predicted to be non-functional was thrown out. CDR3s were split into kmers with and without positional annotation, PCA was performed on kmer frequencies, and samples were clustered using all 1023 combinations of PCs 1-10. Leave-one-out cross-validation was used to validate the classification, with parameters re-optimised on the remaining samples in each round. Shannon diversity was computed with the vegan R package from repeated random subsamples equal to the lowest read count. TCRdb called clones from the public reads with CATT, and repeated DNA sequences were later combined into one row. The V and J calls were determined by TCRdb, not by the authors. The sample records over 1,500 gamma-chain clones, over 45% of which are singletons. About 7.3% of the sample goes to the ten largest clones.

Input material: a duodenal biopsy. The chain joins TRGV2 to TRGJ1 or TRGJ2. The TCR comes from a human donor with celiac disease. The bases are TGTGCCACCTGGGATCGACCAAATAAGAAACTCTTT. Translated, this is CATWDRPNKKLF.